This section outlines one T cell receptor beta chain sequence together with its context. As yet, its antigen is unknown. Clinical symptoms, serum thyroxine, TRAb, thyroid ultrasound and orbital computed tomography established diagnosis. TCR beta CDR3 sequences were amplified from RNA transcripts. In the first-round RT-PCR of the TCR CDR3, the HTBI primer set was used. TCRdb itself ran the multiplex PCR reads through MiXCR, one entry per CDR3 protein. The data show approximately 560,000 distinct CDR3 sequences, approximately 44% seen once. The entry originates in a study of T cells in Graves' hyperthyroidism and ophthalmopathy. Whole-study findings and limits: The majority of expanded thyroid clonotypes above 0.001 also appeared in blood.

CDR3 length equals 17 residues. Germline CDR1 reads MNHNS; CDR2 reads SASEGT. V trimming: 7 bases; J trimming: 3 bases; junction bases outside the gene matches: 12. The sequenced sample consisted of peripheral blood or thyroid tissue (not recorded which). The TCR was taken from a woman younger than 35 with Graves' hyperthyroidism. V gene TRBV6-1 combines with J gene TRBJ1-2; 12 nucleotides match TRBD1. This chain's CDR3 is CASNGPGQGAIHYGYTF. The DNA for the CDR3 is TGTGCCAGCAATGGACCGGGACAGGGGGCGATACACTATGGCTACACCTTC.